The clone carrying this T cell receptor (beta chain) came up once. These data come from a study of blood T cell repertoires in COVID-19. Study overall: Acute and convalescent COVID-19 samples came from the United States, Italy and Spain. Sources were T cells, B-cell-depleted T cells, or PBMCs; the material itself was cDNA or gDNA.

Original processing notes: Researchers report that nucleated cell counts were estimated from reference gene primer amplification. Repertoires were generated with immunoSEQ multiplex PCR, while TCRdb's copy carries only in-frame clones and drops some. From that table come the V and J calls and clone size; the DNA was used to work out D and trimming. Of around 280,000 clones listed, approximately 86% were seen once; the top ten hold 1% to 1.5%. The V gene's germline CDR1 is SGDLS and CDR2 YYNGEE. V dropped 3 bases and J dropped 0 bases, with 14 bases sitting between them. The CDR3 is made up of 16 amino acids.

This sequence joins TRBV9 and TRBJ2-3; perhaps TRBD2 as D (5 bases). This TCR came from an older man with acute or convalescent COVID-19. Sequences were obtained from peripheral blood. CDR3 sequence (DNA): TGTGCCAGCAGCGCTACCACGGGGATAAGCACAGATACGCAGTATTTT. It translates to CASSATTGISTDTQYF.